This T cell receptor (beta chain) is from a study of cytomegalovirus exposure and HLA in healthy donors. PCR was performed using 60 Vbeta and 13 Jbeta primers. This table comes from immunoSEQ multiplex PCR, and its TCRdb copy is limited to in-frame clones, with some not included. The sample shows 90,000 to 110,000 clones, approximately 83% of them seen only once. This CDR3 has 15 amino acids. The V gene lost 1 base and the J gene lost 3 bases, with 15 bases spanning the gap. Germline-derived CDR1 and CDR2 are GTSNPN and SVGIG (reference sequence). The V call is TRBV30, the J call TRBJ2-5, with D possibly being TRBD1 (6 bases). The sample taken for sequencing was PBMCs. The clonotype originates from a man between 18 and 35 years old in good health and CMV-seronegative. CDR3 in amino acids: CAWSAPDRREETQYF. The CDR3 region has the DNA TGTGCCTGGAGTGCCCCTGACAGGCGCGAAGAGACCCAGTACTTC.